The rows below give T cell receptor beta chains drawn from one sample of a study of regulatory T cells in long-lasting Graves disease. TCRdb recomputed calls from the multiplex PCR reads with MiXCR, one row per CDR3 protein. The sample shows 400,000 to 500,000 distinct CDR3 sequences, approximately 15% of them seen only once. These records were also assigned to another study, of T cells in Graves' hyperthyroidism and ophthalmopathy.

The sample in question was peripheral blood mononuclear cells (PBMCs), obtained at new diagnosis, from a patient treated with antithyroid drugs. These receptors were collected from a woman aged 25 to 39 with Graves disease. The CDR3 runs from the conserved cysteine through the conserved F or W. The D gene is left open where the match is weak. Expanded clones get a size class; other rows say once, few or many, or leave the size out.

D	V	size	J	CDR3	DNA
NA	TRBV24-1	NA	TRBJ1-2	CATSGRTAAGYTF	TGTGCCACCAGTGGACGGACAGCGGCCGGCTACACCTTC
TRBD2	TRBV9	once	TRBJ2-4	CASSVDPLAGDLRAKNIQYF	TGTGCCAGCAGCGTGGACCCCCTAGCGGGAGATTTAAGGGCCAAAAACATTCAGTACTTC
TRBD1	TRBV28	many	TRBJ2-7	CASSLWTRRTGNLYEQYF	TGTGCCAGCAGTTTATGGACCCGAAGGACAGGGAACCTGTACGAGCAGTACTTC
NA	TRBV12-3/TRBV12-4	many	TRBJ2-7	CASSLAGREQYF	TGTGCCAGCAGCCTCGCAGGGCGCGAGCAGTACTTC
NA	TRBV27	NA	TRBJ2-3	CASSLSPVTGTQYF	TGTGCCAGCAGTTTATCCCCTGTAACAGGTACGCAGTATTTT
NA	TRBV29-1	NA	TRBJ2-2	CSVRRDANTGELFF	TGCAGCGTTCGTAGGGACGCGAACACCGGGGAGCTGTTTTTT
TRBD2	TRBV27	few	TRBJ2-5	CASSHLFSGEETQYF	TGTGCCAGCAGCCATCTGTTTAGCGGGGAAGAGACCCAGTACTTC
TRBD2	TRBV9	many	TRBJ2-3	CASSVSGSLTDTQYF	TGTGCCAGCAGCGTTAGCGGGAGCCTGACAGATACGCAGTATTTT
TRBD1	TRBV4-1	NA	TRBJ1-1	CASSQERVMRGPTEAFF	TGCGCCAGCAGCCAAGAGAGGGTTATGAGGGGGCCCACTGAAGCTTTCTTT
TRBD1	TRBV11-2	NA	TRBJ1-3	CASRVGTAGNTVYF	TGTGCCAGCAGGGTAGGGACAGCTGGAAACACCGTATATTTT
NA	TRBV11-2	NA	TRBJ1-4	CASSLILGTTNEKLFF	TGTGCCAGCAGCTTAATTCTCGGGACAACTAATGAAAAACTGTTTTTT
TRBD2	TRBV6-1	many	TRBJ2-7	CASSTSGTHEQYF	TGTGCCAGCAGTACCAGCGGGACCCACGAGCAGTACTTC
NA	TRBV24-1	many	TRBJ1-1	CATSEGGPTTEAFF	TGTGCCACCAGTGAGGGGGGGCCGACCACTGAAGCTTTCTTT
TRBD1	TRBV27	once	TRBJ1-5	CASRIQGLGQPQHF	TGTGCCAGCAGAATACAGGGGTTGGGGCAACCCCAGCATTTT
NA	TRBV13	many	TRBJ2-5	CASGFRSQETQYF	TGTGCCAGCGGATTCCGGTCGCAGGAGACCCAGTACTTC
NA	TRBV20-1	few	TRBJ1-2	CSATGRGDGYTF	TGCAGTGCTACCGGCAGGGGAGATGGCTACACCTTC
NA	TRBV5-1	many	TRBJ1-5	CASSLGMGGNQPQHF	TGTGCCAGCAGCTTAGGGATGGGCGGCAATCAGCCCCAGCATTTT
NA	TRBV2	many	TRBJ1-2	CASSPDPGGYGYTF	TGTGCCAGCAGTCCCGACCCCGGAGGTTATGGCTACACCTTC
NA	TRBV10-1	many	TRBJ2-5	CASSESMQTEETQYF	TGCGCCAGCAGTGAGTCGATGCAAACTGAAGAGACCCAGTACTTC
NA	TRBV6-9	few	TRBJ1-1	CASSYVGGGEAFF	TGTGCCAGCAGTTACGTGGGGGGCGGCGAAGCTTTCTTT
TRBD2	TRBV5-1	many	TRBJ2-3	CASSTQREGTQYF	TGCGCCAGCAGCACACAGCGGGAGGGGACGCAGTATTTT
TRBD2	TRBV27	many	TRBJ2-7	CASSPAAGEVGYEQYF	TGTGCCAGCAGTCCCGCCGCGGGAGAGGTTGGGTACGAGCAGTACTTC
NA	TRBV6-2/TRBV6-3	NA	TRBJ2-3	CASSDSLADTQYF	TGTGCCAGCAGTGACAGTCTTGCGGATACGCAGTATTTT
TRBD2	TRBV5-6	many	TRBJ2-1	CASSRGGRNEQFF	TGTGCCAGCAGCCGGGGAGGGCGTAATGAGCAGTTCTTC
NA	TRBV20-1	NA	TRBJ2-5	CSATDGKETQYF	TGCAGTGCTACGGACGGAAAAGAGACCCAGTACTTC
NA	TRBV28	NA	TRBJ1-2	CASSRPANTNYGYTF	TGTGCCAGCAGTCGCCCCGCTAACACTAACTATGGCTACACCTTC
NA	TRBV5-1	NA	TRBJ1-5	CASSLKGLRDQPQHF	TGCGCCAGCAGCTTGAAGGGTCTTAGGGATCAGCCCCAGCATTTT
TRBD1	TRBV27	NA	TRBJ1-1	CASSLLGVGGVHKAFF	TGTGCCAGCAGTTTATTGGGTGTAGGGGGCGTTCATAAAGCTTTCTTT
TRBD1	TRBV24-1	many	TRBJ2-7	CATSATGVQYF	TGTGCCACCAGTGCGACAGGGGTCCAGTACTTC
TRBD1	TRBV6-1	many	TRBJ2-7	CASSARDRSYEQYF	TGTGCCAGCAGTGCCCGGGACAGGTCCTACGAGCAGTACTTC
NA	TRBV30	many	TRBJ2-5	CAWIGFNKETQYF	TGTGCCTGGATCGGGTTTAATAAAGAGACCCAGTACTTC
TRBD2	TRBV11-2	many	TRBJ2-5	CASSLAGGRLAGAYQETQYF	TGTGCCAGCAGCTTAGCGGGGGGAAGACTAGCGGGAGCGTACCAAGAGACCCAGTACTTC
NA	TRBV28	many	TRBJ2-3	CASKDHLADTQYF	TGTGCCAGCAAGGACCACTTGGCAGATACGCAGTATTTT
NA	TRBV6-1	many	TRBJ2-7	CASRAEYEQYF	TGTGCCAGCAGGGCCGAATACGAGCAGTACTTC
NA	TRBV18	few	TRBJ2-2	CASSPRVDWTGELFF	TGTGCCAGCTCACCAAGAGTGGATTGGACCGGGGAGCTGTTTTTT
TRBD1	TRBV9	few	TRBJ1-2	CASSVALRGRENGYTF	TGTGCCAGCAGCGTAGCTTTAAGGGGGCGCGAGAATGGCTACACCTTC
TRBD1	TRBV24-1	many	TRBJ2-1	CATSEYRGTSSYNEQFF	TGTGCCACCAGTGAATACAGGGGAACGAGCTCCTACAATGAGCAGTTCTTC
NA	TRBV28	many	TRBJ2-4	CASSFGQNIQYF	TGTGCCAGCAGTTTCGGACAGAACATTCAGTACTTC
NA	TRBV11-2	many	TRBJ2-7	CASSLGGAAYEQYF	TGTGCCAGCAGCTTAGGAGGGGCGGCCTACGAGCAGTACTTC
NA	TRBV20-1	many	TRBJ2-7	CSAFVAATYEQYF	TGCAGTGCTTTTGTAGCGGCAACGTACGAGCAGTACTTC
TRBD1	TRBV24-1	many	TRBJ2-3	CATQWTGEDTQYF	TGTGCCACTCAATGGACAGGGGAAGATACGCAGTATTTT
TRBD2	TRBV30	many	TRBJ2-3	CAWGGRAGIFDTQYF	TGTGCCTGGGGCGGGAGGGCCGGAATTTTCGATACGCAGTATTTT